The 8 T cell receptor beta chains below all came from one sample that was sequenced in a study of shared clonotypes between healthy human individuals. The naive CD8 population came from CD45RO-negative cells selected for CCR7, without terminally differentiated effector memory CD45RA+ cells. Sequencing used immunoSEQ multiplex PCR; TCRdb keeps in-frame clones, though not all of them. The data contain about 800,000 clones, 96% of them singletons. Sequencing was performed on naive CD8+ T cells sorted from blood. These receptors were collected from a man aged 30-40 years in good health.

The count of this clone is one. This chain links TRBV6-5 with TRBJ2-5; no firm D call. The CDR3 extends over 11 amino acids. Deletions cut 1 base from V and 5 bases from J, with 2 bases between. CDR1 and CDR2 from the germline V gene are MNHEY and SVGAGI. CDR3 loop: CASSYYETQYF. CDR3 nucleotide sequence: TGTGCCAGCAGTTACTACGAGACCCAGTACTTC.

This clone was detected only once. J is TRBJ2-3 and V is TRBV19; 10 bases are shared with TRBD2. The junction had 4 bases not matched to a gene; V was cut back by 6 bases and J by 4 bases. The germline V gene encodes CDR1 LNHDA and CDR2 SQIVND (reference sequence). The CDR3 loop spans 14 amino acids. CDR3 bases: TGTGCCAGTAGGTACCTAGCGGGAGCAGATACGCAGTATTTT. It codes for CASRYLAGADTQYF.

The chain employs TRBV13 and TRBJ2-6; tentatively, D is TRBD2 (5 bases). Trimming took off 3 bases at V and 1 base at J, with 10 bases between the two ends. The CDR3 length is 16 residues. Germline V gives CDR1 PRHDT, CDR2 FYEKMQ (reference sequence). Here the CDR3 DNA reads TGTGCCAGCAGCTTCCTTTGGGAGTCTGGGGCCAACGTCCTGACTTTC. Translation: CASSFLWESGANVLTF.

Regarding this clone: The identical CDR3 is also encoded by other nucleotide sequences in the sample. V usage is TRBV4-1 and J usage is TRBJ2-3, with TRBD2 identical over 12 bases. V lost 4 bases, J lost 2 bases, and 4 bases stayed unmatched. Per germline, CDR1 MGHRA and CDR2 YSYEKL. CDR3 length: 16 amino acids. Here the CDR3 DNA reads TGCGCCAGCAGCCCCAGACTAGCGGGAGACACAGATACGCAGTATTTT. Amino acid sequence: CASSPRLAGDTDTQYF.

With respect to this clone: At the DNA level, this CDR3 is encoded by other sequences in the same sample as well. This CDR3 is CSVGRQGYYNEQFF. DNA of the CDR3: TGCAGCGTAGGACGACAGGGGTACTACAATGAGCAGTTCTTC. This rearrangement joins TRBV29-1 to TRBJ2-1; TRBD1 aligns across 8 bases. From germline, CDR1 is SQVTM and CDR2 ANQGSEA. CDR3 size: 14 residues. V lost 6 bases to trimming and J lost 3 bases; unmatched junction nucleotides: 7.

V and J are TRBV29-1 and TRBJ2-1; D might be TRBD2 (6 bases). Germline V gives CDR1 SQVTM, CDR2 ANQGSEA. The CDR3 is made up of 11 amino acids. The CDR3, as DNA: TGCAGTGGGGAGGTTTCGAATGAGCAGTTCTTC. Its protein is CSGEVSNEQFF.

Turning to this clone: One end of the junction varies from germline; a read error may be responsible. V is TRBV7-9 and J is TRBJ1-2; D perhaps matches TRBD1 (6 bases). The CDR3 has 11 amino acids. Per germline, CDR1 SEHNR and CDR2 FQNEAQ (reference sequence). The CDR3 bases are TGTGCCAGCAGCTTGATGGGGGGCTTCACCTTC. It codes for CASSLMGGFTF.

V gene TRBV7-2 combines with J gene TRBJ2-1; D is unresolved. The CDR3 spans 14 residues. The V end was cut by 3 bases, the J end by 8 bases, with 14 bases between. Germline V CDR1 and CDR2: SGHTA, FQGNSA. This CDR3 reads CASSFLGLGHEQFF. The DNA for the CDR3 is TGTGCCAGCAGCTTCTTGGGCCTTGGGCATGAGCAGTTCTTC.